The sequence of this TCR beta chain was determined in a study of shared clonotypes between healthy human individuals. Overall study findings and caveats: Clonotypes which were not shared had lower generation probabilities than clonotypes that all four donors shared. Since donors were few, the genetic and exposure-history diversity represented was limited.

From germline, CDR1 is SGHRS and CDR2 YFSETQ. V was trimmed by 0 bases and J by 0 bases, leaving 10 bases between them. The CDR3 totals 16 residues. On sorted subsets, replicate PCRs used 200 to 250 ng DNA, or roughly 30,000 T cell genomes. Original processing notes: Because ImmunoSEQ provided only junction sequences with no quality scores, the filtering differed. The assay was immunoSEQ multiplex PCR, and TCRdb's table has in-frame clones only and misses some. The V and J calls and clone size are taken from that table; D and trimming were inferred from the DNA. The table includes about 1.1 million clones, about 80% detected once. About this clone: The antigen is not known.

The sequence came from a young man in good health. Some clones in this sample may be carry-over from other donors' samples. Sequencing used memory CD4+ T cells from PBMCs. The subset: CD45RA-negative fraction. The genes are TRBV5-1 and TRBJ1-3; D is ambiguous. This CDR3 is CASSLEAASSGNTIYF. The CDR3 DNA reads as TGCGCCAGCAGCTTGGAAGCAGCATCCTCTGGAAACACCATATATTTT.